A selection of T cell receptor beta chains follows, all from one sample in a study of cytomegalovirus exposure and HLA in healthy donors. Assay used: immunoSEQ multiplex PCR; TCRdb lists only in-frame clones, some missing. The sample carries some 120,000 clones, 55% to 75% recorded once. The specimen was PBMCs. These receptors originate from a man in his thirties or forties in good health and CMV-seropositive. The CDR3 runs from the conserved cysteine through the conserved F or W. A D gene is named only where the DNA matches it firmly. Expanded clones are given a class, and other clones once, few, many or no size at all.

CDR3nt: TGTGCCAGCAGCATAGACAGGTTCCAGCCCCAGCATTTT
CDR3aa: CASSIDRFQPQHF
d_gene: NA
v_gene: TRBV7-2
j_gene: TRBJ1-5
abundance: few

CDR3nt: TGTGCCAGCAGCTCGTGGACAGTCCTAGAGTTCTATGGCTACACCTTC
CDR3aa: CASSSWTVLEFYGYTF
d_gene: NA
v_gene: TRBV7-9
j_gene: TRBJ1-2
abundance: NA

CDR3nt: TGTGCCAGCTCACCAAGCTACACAGTGTTGTATGGCTACACCTTC
CDR3aa: CASSPSYTVLYGYTF
d_gene: NA
v_gene: TRBV18
j_gene: TRBJ1-2
abundance: NA

CDR3nt: TGTGCCAGCAGTGGACTAGCGGGAGTTCATGAGCAGTTCTTC
CDR3aa: CASSGLAGVHEQFF
d_gene: TRBD2
v_gene: TRBV6-1
j_gene: TRBJ2-1
abundance: few

CDR3nt: TGTGCCAGCAGTTTAAGACAGGGAGCCGGCTACACCTTC
CDR3aa: CASSLRQGAGYTF
d_gene: TRBD1
v_gene: TRBV27
j_gene: TRBJ1-2
abundance: NA

CDR3nt: TGTGCCAGCAGCCGAGAGCCCGGGAAAGCTTTCTTT
CDR3aa: CASSREPGKAFF
d_gene: NA
v_gene: TRBV6-5
j_gene: TRBJ1-1
abundance: once

CDR3nt: TGTGCCAGCAGCCCACAGGGGCGATACACCGGGGAGCTGTTTTTT
CDR3aa: CASSPQGRYTGELFF
d_gene: TRBD1
v_gene: TRBV4-2
j_gene: TRBJ2-2
abundance: NA

CDR3nt: TGCGCCAGCAGCTTGTACTGGACCGGGGAGCTGTTTTTT
CDR3aa: CASSLYWTGELFF
d_gene: NA
v_gene: TRBV5-1
j_gene: TRBJ2-2
abundance: NA

CDR3nt: TGTGCCAGCAGCTTACAGGGCCTCCGGGCCTACGAGCAGTACTTC
CDR3aa: CASSLQGLRAYEQYF
d_gene: NA
v_gene: TRBV11-2
j_gene: TRBJ2-7
abundance: NA

CDR3nt: TGTGCCAGCAGCTTTGCGGCCTATGGCTACACCTTC
CDR3aa: CASSFAAYGYTF
d_gene: NA
v_gene: TRBV7-2
j_gene: TRBJ1-2
abundance: NA

CDR3nt: TGTGCCAGCAGCGTCGAAGACAGGGCCCACGAGCAGTACTTC
CDR3aa: CASSVEDRAHEQYF
d_gene: TRBD1
v_gene: TRBV9
j_gene: TRBJ2-7
abundance: NA

CDR3nt: TGTGCCAGCAGCCAGCTAACTAGCGGGAGCACAGATACGCAGTATTTT
CDR3aa: CASSQLTSGSTDTQYF
d_gene: TRBD2
v_gene: TRBV4-2
j_gene: TRBJ2-3
abundance: NA

CDR3nt: TGTTCCAGCAGCTTTTGGTTACAGGGGGACGAAAAACTGTTTTTT
CDR3aa: CSSSFWLQGDEKLFF
d_gene: TRBD1
v_gene: TRBV7-9
j_gene: TRBJ1-4
abundance: NA

CDR3nt: TGTGCCAGCAGCGCCGGGACTAGGGGTAACAATTGGGAGACCCAGTACTTC
CDR3aa: CASSAGTRGNNWETQYF
d_gene: TRBD2
v_gene: TRBV5-6
j_gene: TRBJ2-5
abundance: few

CDR3nt: TGTGCCAGTAGTATTATGTTAGTGAGCAATCAGCCCCAGCATTTT
CDR3aa: CASSIMLVSNQPQHF
d_gene: NA
v_gene: TRBV19
j_gene: TRBJ1-5
abundance: once

CDR3nt: TGCAGCGTTGAAGGGACAGTATACAATGAGCAGTTCTTC
CDR3aa: CSVEGTVYNEQFF
d_gene: NA
v_gene: TRBV29-1
j_gene: TRBJ2-1
abundance: NA

CDR3nt: TGTGCCAGCAGTTCCAGGACATTCAGAAATTCACCCCTCCACTTT
CDR3aa: CASSSRTFRNSPLHF
d_gene: NA
v_gene: TRBV21-1
j_gene: TRBJ1-6
abundance: NA

CDR3nt: TGCAGTGCTAGAACTAATGAGCAGTTCTTC
CDR3aa: CSARTNEQFF
d_gene: NA
v_gene: TRBV20-1
j_gene: TRBJ2-1
abundance: NA

CDR3nt: TGCGCCAGCAGCCAAGGCCCGGGTAACTCCAATCAGCCCCAGCATTTT
CDR3aa: CASSQGPGNSNQPQHF
d_gene: NA
v_gene: TRBV4-3
j_gene: TRBJ1-5
abundance: NA

CDR3nt: TGTGCCAGCAGCCGGCGGGAGGTTTTCTACGAGCAGTACTTC
CDR3aa: CASSRREVFYEQYF
d_gene: TRBD2
v_gene: TRBV7-2
j_gene: TRBJ2-7
abundance: once

CDR3nt: TGTGCCACCAGCAGAGATCAAACTGCAACTAATGAAAAACTGTTTTTT
CDR3aa: CATSRDQTATNEKLFF
d_gene: NA
v_gene: TRBV15
j_gene: TRBJ1-4
abundance: NA

CDR3nt: TGTGCCAGCAGTTTATGGGGGTCCGGGGAGCCCCAGCATTTT
CDR3aa: CASSLWGSGEPQHF
d_gene: NA
v_gene: TRBV28
j_gene: TRBJ1-5
abundance: few

CDR3nt: TGTGCCAGCAGCTTAGCCGGGGTGGGCACAGATACGCAGTATTTT
CDR3aa: CASSLAGVGTDTQYF
d_gene: NA
v_gene: TRBV11-2
j_gene: TRBJ2-3
abundance: few

CDR3nt: TGCGCCAGCAGCTACGACTTGTACGAGCAGTACTTC
CDR3aa: CASSYDLYEQYF
d_gene: NA
v_gene: TRBV5-1
j_gene: TRBJ2-7
abundance: NA

CDR3nt: TGCGCCAGCACCCTGGACGGGGGAAGGGACTCTGGGGAGCTGTTTTTT
CDR3aa: CASTLDGGRDSGELFF
d_gene: NA
v_gene: TRBV5-1
j_gene: TRBJ2-2
abundance: NA

CDR3nt: TGTGCCAGCAGCGTAACTATCTTTCAAGAGACCCAGTACTTC
CDR3aa: CASSVTIFQETQYF
d_gene: NA
v_gene: TRBV9
j_gene: TRBJ2-5
abundance: NA

CDR3nt: TGTGCCAGCAGTACAGGGGGCAACACTGAAGCTTTCTTT
CDR3aa: CASSTGGNTEAFF
d_gene: TRBD1
v_gene: TRBV7-3
j_gene: TRBJ1-1
abundance: NA

CDR3nt: TGTGCCAGCAGTGAGGGGGTGGCCTATGGCTACACCTTC
CDR3aa: CASSEGVAYGYTF
d_gene: NA
v_gene: TRBV6-5
j_gene: TRBJ1-2
abundance: NA

CDR3nt: TGTGCCAGCAGCTTGTCGGGTGGAGAGACCCAGTACTTC
CDR3aa: CASSLSGGETQYF
d_gene: NA
v_gene: TRBV5-4
j_gene: TRBJ2-5
abundance: NA

CDR3nt: TGCGCCAGCAGCCAAGACGAGAACAGGGCAAACACTGAAGCTTTCTTT
CDR3aa: CASSQDENRANTEAFF
d_gene: NA
v_gene: TRBV4-1
j_gene: TRBJ1-1
abundance: few

CDR3nt: TGTGCCAGTAGTATAGATCTCAACAGCCTCCCGTACTTC
CDR3aa: CASSIDLNSLPYF
d_gene: NA
v_gene: TRBV19
j_gene: TRBJ2-7
abundance: NA

CDR3nt: TGTGCCAGCAGCCCTGTTAACTACGAGCAGTACTTC
CDR3aa: CASSPVNYEQYF
d_gene: NA
v_gene: TRBV6-6
j_gene: TRBJ2-7
abundance: NA

CDR3nt: TGTGCCAGCAGCTTAGTAAAGGGACTAGCGTTCTACGAGCAGTACTTC
CDR3aa: CASSLVKGLAFYEQYF
d_gene: TRBD2
v_gene: TRBV7-9
j_gene: TRBJ2-7
abundance: NA

CDR3nt: TGTGCCAGCAGCCCTCTAGGAGTTGCCTACGAGCAGTACTTC
CDR3aa: CASSPLGVAYEQYF
d_gene: NA
v_gene: TRBV4-2
j_gene: TRBJ2-7
abundance: NA

CDR3nt: TGTGCCAGCAGTGTGGGGGGCACTGAAGCTTTCTTT
CDR3aa: CASSVGGTEAFF
d_gene: NA
v_gene: TRBV2
j_gene: TRBJ1-1
abundance: NA

CDR3nt: TGTGCCAGCATAGCAGCTTATAGCAATCAGCCCCAGCATTTT
CDR3aa: CASIAAYSNQPQHF
d_gene: NA
v_gene: TRBV28
j_gene: TRBJ1-5
abundance: NA

CDR3nt: TGTGCCAGCCTAGGGGACAGGGGAAACTATGGCTACACCTTC
CDR3aa: CASLGDRGNYGYTF
d_gene: TRBD1
v_gene: TRBV2
j_gene: TRBJ1-2
abundance: NA

CDR3nt: TGCGCCAGCAGCCAAGTATCCGGGACAGGGGGGACTGAAGCTTTCTTT
CDR3aa: CASSQVSGTGGTEAFF
d_gene: TRBD1
v_gene: TRBV4-3
j_gene: TRBJ1-1
abundance: NA

CDR3nt: TGTGCCAGCAGTTTATTGGCGCAGGGGAGCACCGGGGAGCTGTTTTTT
CDR3aa: CASSLLAQGSTGELFF
d_gene: NA
v_gene: TRBV28
j_gene: TRBJ2-2
abundance: few

CDR3nt: TGTGCCAGCTCACGCGCGTTCCAGGGATTAGCCTACGAGCAGTACTTC
CDR3aa: CASSRAFQGLAYEQYF
d_gene: NA
v_gene: TRBV18
j_gene: TRBJ2-7
abundance: few

CDR3nt: TGCGCCAGCAGCTTACAGTCGGCAGAGACCCAGTACTTC
CDR3aa: CASSLQSAETQYF
d_gene: NA
v_gene: TRBV5-1
j_gene: TRBJ2-5
abundance: NA

CDR3nt: TGCGCCAGCAGCTTGGTACTAGCAGCCGACGAGCAGTACTTC
CDR3aa: CASSLVLAADEQYF
d_gene: NA
v_gene: TRBV5-1
j_gene: TRBJ2-7
abundance: few

CDR3nt: TGCGCCAGCAGCCAAGCGTCTCGTAATGAAAAACTGTTTTTT
CDR3aa: CASSQASRNEKLFF
d_gene: NA
v_gene: TRBV4-3
j_gene: TRBJ1-4
abundance: NA

CDR3nt: TGCGCCAGCAGCCCGGGACACCAGAACACTGAAGCTTTCTTT
CDR3aa: CASSPGHQNTEAFF
d_gene: NA
v_gene: TRBV4-1
j_gene: TRBJ1-1
abundance: NA

CDR3nt: TGCAGCGTCCCGGGACAGGCCCTCTACGAGCAGTACTTC
CDR3aa: CSVPGQALYEQYF
d_gene: TRBD1
v_gene: TRBV29-1
j_gene: TRBJ2-7
abundance: NA

CDR3nt: TGTGCCAGTAGCGGGACTAGCGGGAGGGTTACAGATACGCAGTATTTT
CDR3aa: CASSGTSGRVTDTQYF
d_gene: TRBD2
v_gene: TRBV19
j_gene: TRBJ2-3
abundance: NA

CDR3nt: TGTGCCAGCAGTTATCTGGGGCCCAAAAACATTCAGTACTTC
CDR3aa: CASSYLGPKNIQYF
d_gene: NA
v_gene: TRBV27
j_gene: TRBJ2-4
abundance: NA

CDR3nt: TGTGCCAGCAGACAGGGATGGAATCAGCCCCAGCATTTT
CDR3aa: CASRQGWNQPQHF
d_gene: NA
v_gene: TRBV2
j_gene: TRBJ1-5
abundance: few

CDR3nt: TGTGCCAGCACGGGACAGCCCAATCAGCCCCAGCATTTT
CDR3aa: CASTGQPNQPQHF
d_gene: TRBD1
v_gene: TRBV2
j_gene: TRBJ1-5
abundance: NA

CDR3nt: TGTGCCACCAGCAGAGACGCGGGACTAGCGACCGAGAATCCCTACGAGCAGTACTTC
CDR3aa: CATSRDAGLATENPYEQYF
d_gene: TRBD2
v_gene: TRBV15
j_gene: TRBJ2-7
abundance: once

CDR3nt: TGTGCCAGCAGCTTAACAGGGAGTCGAAATGAGCAGTTCTTC
CDR3aa: CASSLTGSRNEQFF
d_gene: NA
v_gene: TRBV7-3
j_gene: TRBJ2-1
abundance: NA

CDR3nt: TGTGCCAGCAGCTCCAAGTGGGGAACTAGGGCGGGAGGATTGGAGACCCAGTACTTC
CDR3aa: CASSSKWGTRAGGLETQYF
d_gene: TRBD2
v_gene: TRBV7-8
j_gene: TRBJ2-5
abundance: NA

CDR3nt: TGTGCCACCAGCAGGGCAGGGGTAGAGACCCAGTACTTC
CDR3aa: CATSRAGVETQYF
d_gene: NA
v_gene: TRBV15
j_gene: TRBJ2-5
abundance: NA